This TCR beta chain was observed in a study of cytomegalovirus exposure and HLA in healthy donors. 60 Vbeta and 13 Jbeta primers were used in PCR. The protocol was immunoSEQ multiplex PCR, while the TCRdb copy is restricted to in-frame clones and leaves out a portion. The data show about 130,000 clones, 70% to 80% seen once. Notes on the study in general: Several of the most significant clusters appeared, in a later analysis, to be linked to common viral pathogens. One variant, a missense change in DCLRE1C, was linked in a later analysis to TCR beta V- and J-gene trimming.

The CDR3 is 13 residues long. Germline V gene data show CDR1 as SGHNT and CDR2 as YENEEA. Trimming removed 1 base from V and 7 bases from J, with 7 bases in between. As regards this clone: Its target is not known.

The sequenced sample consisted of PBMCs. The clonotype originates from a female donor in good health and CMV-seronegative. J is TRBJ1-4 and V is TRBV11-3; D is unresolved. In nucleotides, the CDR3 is TGTGCCAGCAGCTTAGGACAAATTGAAAAACTGTTTTTT. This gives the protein CASSLGQIEKLFF.